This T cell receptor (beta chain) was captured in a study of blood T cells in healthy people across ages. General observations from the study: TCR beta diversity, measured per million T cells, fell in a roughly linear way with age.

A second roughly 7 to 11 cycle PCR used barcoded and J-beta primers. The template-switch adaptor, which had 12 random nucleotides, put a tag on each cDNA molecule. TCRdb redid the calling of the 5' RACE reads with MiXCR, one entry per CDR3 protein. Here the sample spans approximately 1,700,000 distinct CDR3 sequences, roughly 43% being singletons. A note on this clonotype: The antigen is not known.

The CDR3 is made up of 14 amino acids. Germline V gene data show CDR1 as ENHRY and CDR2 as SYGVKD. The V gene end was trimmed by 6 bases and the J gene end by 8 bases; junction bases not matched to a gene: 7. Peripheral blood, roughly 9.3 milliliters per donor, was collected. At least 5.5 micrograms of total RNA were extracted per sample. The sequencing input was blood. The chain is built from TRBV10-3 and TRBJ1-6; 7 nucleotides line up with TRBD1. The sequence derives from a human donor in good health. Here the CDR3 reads CAISGTVVDSPLHF. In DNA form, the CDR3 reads TGTGCCATCAGCGGGACAGTCGTGGATTCACCCCTCCACTTT.